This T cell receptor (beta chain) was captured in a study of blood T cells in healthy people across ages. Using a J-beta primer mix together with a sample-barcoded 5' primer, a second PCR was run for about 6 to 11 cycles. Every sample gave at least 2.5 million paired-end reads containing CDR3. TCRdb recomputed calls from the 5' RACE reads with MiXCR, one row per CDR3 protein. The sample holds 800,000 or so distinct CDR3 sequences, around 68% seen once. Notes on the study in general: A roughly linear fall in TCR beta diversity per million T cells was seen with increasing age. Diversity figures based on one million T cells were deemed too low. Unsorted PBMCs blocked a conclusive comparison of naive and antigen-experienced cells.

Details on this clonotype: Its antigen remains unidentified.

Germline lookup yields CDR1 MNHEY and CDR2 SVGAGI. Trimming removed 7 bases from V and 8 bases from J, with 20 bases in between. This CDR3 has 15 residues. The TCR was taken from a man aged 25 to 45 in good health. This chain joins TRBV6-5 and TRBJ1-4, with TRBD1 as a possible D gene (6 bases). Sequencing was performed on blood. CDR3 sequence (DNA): TGTGCCAGCACCACCGGGGGGGCTCGGCGAGAAAAACTGTTTTTT. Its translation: CASTTGGARREKLFF.